This record covers a single T cell receptor (beta chain). As processed by the authors: Researchers report that nucleated cell counts were estimated from reference gene primer amplification. Data came from immunoSEQ multiplex PCR; TCRdb stores just in-frame clones and leaves some out. The DNA gave D and trimming, while V, J and clone size come from that table. The sample lists about 55,000 clones, 65% to 85% occurring once. Trimming cost V 6 bases and J 6 bases, with 16 bases left between them. The CDR3 runs to 13 residues. Germline CDR1 is SGHDT and CDR2 is YYEEEE. Enrolment of Seattle patients took place during active infection, and they were followed longitudinally. This sample stems from a study of blood T cell repertoires in COVID-19. Looking at the study overall: The United States, Italy and Spain supplied acute and convalescent COVID-19 samples. Nucleic acid was either cDNA or gDNA, and it came from T cells, B-cell-depleted T cells, or PBMCs.

The sequencing input was peripheral blood. The chain combines TRBV5-6 with TRBJ2-7; D might be TRBD2 (5 bases). This sequence was found in a man older than 75 with COVID-19, enrolled during active disease. Here the CDR3 reads CASTRRRYGEQYV. CDR3 in DNA: TGTGCCAGCACCCGGAGGCGGTACGGCGAGCAGTACGTC.